The clone carrying this T cell receptor beta chain has a handful of counts. What it binds is unknown. The read gets to within 3 residues of the CDR3 end, and the germline J gene fills in the rest. The sample is drawn from a study of T cell clonality in common variable immunodeficiency. Study findings and constraints: In common variable immunodeficiency, TCR beta chains reportedly carried fewer deletions and N-nucleotide insertions. Compared with healthy controls, CVID subjects showed increased TCRbeta clonality, mostly in about a third.

CVID meant reduced serum IgG, IgA and/or IgM plus specific antibody deficiency. Of CVID subjects, about 14 were female and fewer than 30 male, mean age roughly 40. This CDR3 has 15 amino acids. Germline assignment: CDR1 SNHLY and CDR2 FYNNEI. Between the trimmed V and J ends, which lost 7 bases and 5 bases, there was a span of 20 bases. Using immunoSEQ multiplex PCR, the repertoire was profiled, and TCRdb retains in-frame clones only, with some absent. This sample shows about 20,000 clones and no singletons; under 3% rests with the ten largest. The sequence was collected from a human donor with common variable immunodeficiency. This chain uses TRBV2 with TRBJ1-1; a possible D gene is TRBD1 (6 bases). The specimen was peripheral blood mononuclear cells. The sequenced CDR3 bases are TGTGCCAGCAACAATCGCGGAACAGGGCAAACTGAA. Its translation is CASNNRGTGQTE. The entire CDR3 sequence reads CASNNRGTGQTEAFF.